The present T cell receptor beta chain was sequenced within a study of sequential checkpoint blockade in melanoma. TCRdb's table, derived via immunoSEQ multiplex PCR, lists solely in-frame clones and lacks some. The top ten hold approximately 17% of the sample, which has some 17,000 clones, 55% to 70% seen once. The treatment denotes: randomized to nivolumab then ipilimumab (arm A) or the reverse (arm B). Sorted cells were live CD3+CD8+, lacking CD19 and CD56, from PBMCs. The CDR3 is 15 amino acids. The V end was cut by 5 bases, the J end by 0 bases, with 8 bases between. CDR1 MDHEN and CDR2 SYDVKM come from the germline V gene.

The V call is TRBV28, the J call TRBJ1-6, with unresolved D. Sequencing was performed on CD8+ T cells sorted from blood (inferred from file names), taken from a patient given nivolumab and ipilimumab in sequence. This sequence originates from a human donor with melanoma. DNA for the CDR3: TGTGCCAGCAGTCCGCGGAGCTCCTATAATTCACCCCTCCACTTT. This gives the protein CASSPRSSYNSPLHF. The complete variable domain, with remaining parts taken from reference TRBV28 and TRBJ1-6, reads DVKVTQSSRYLVKRTGEKVFLECVQDMDHENMFWYRQDPGLGLRLIYFSYDVKMKEKGDIPEGYSVSREKKERFSLILESASTNQTSMYLCASSPRSSYNSPLHFGNGTRLTVT.